This is a list of T cell receptor beta chains from one sample in a study of blood T cell repertoires in COVID-19. Sequenced by immunoSEQ multiplex PCR; TCRdb stores in-frame clones only, minus some. Of a few hundred thousand clones listed, 89% are singletons. Sequenced input: peripheral blood. The source is a man aged 50-60 years with acute or convalescent COVID-19. CDR3s include the opening cysteine and the closing phenylalanine or tryptophan. The order of the fields is J gene, clone size, D gene, V gene, CDR3 protein, CDR3 DNA. D genes are given only for firm matches. Some rows have no size entry. The others give once, few or many, or a class for an expanded clone.

>TRBJ1-1|once|.|TRBV19
CASSTVAGVTEAFF
TGTGCCAGTAGCACGGTAGCAGGGGTGACTGAAGCTTTCTTT
>TRBJ2-3|.|TRBD2|TRBV24-1
CATSEGAGGLDTQYF
TGTGCCACCAGTGAGGGGGCGGGGGGGTTAGATACGCAGTATTTT
>TRBJ1-5|.|.|TRBV4-1
CASSQDGINRGNQPQHF
TGCGCCAGCAGCCAAGATGGAATTAACAGGGGCAATCAGCCCCAGCATTTT
>TRBJ1-4|.|.|TRBV3-1/TRBV3-2
CASSPPPGGNEKLFF
TGTGCCAGCAGCCCCCCTCCAGGAGGGAATGAAAAACTGTTTTTT
>TRBJ1-5|.|.|TRBV5-4
CASSFTAGRLYSNQPQHF
TGTGCCAGCAGCTTTACCGCCGGAAGACTTTATAGCAATCAGCCCCAGCATTTT
>TRBJ2-3|.|TRBD2|TRBV25-1
CASSEWRGGTDTQYF
TGTGCCAGCAGTGAATGGCGGGGGGGCACAGATACGCAGTATTTT
>TRBJ1-6|.|.|TRBV19
CASSIFVRRNSSPLHF
TGTGCCAGTAGTATTTTCGTACGGAGGAACAGTTCACCCCTCCACTTT
>TRBJ2-2|.|.|TRBV6-4
CASRRSLNTGELFF
TGTGCCAGTAGGAGGTCCTTGAACACCGGGGAGCTGTTTTTT
>TRBJ2-1|.|TRBD2|TRBV25-1
CASSELSSGGANGQFF
TGTGCCAGCAGTGAATTGAGTAGCGGGGGGGCCAACGGGCAGTTCTTC
>TRBJ1-1|.|TRBD1|TRBV15
CATTRTGAYEAFF
TGTGCCACCACTCGGACAGGAGCCTATGAAGCTTTCTTT
>TRBJ1-6|.|TRBD1|TRBV9
CASSLDRGYRNSPLHF
TGTGCCAGCAGCCTCGACAGGGGATATCGTAATTCACCCCTCCACTTT
>TRBJ2-6|once|.|TRBV3-1/TRBV3-2
CASSQRGGANVLTF
TGTGCCAGCAGCCAAAGGGGAGGGGCCAACGTCCTGACTTTC
>TRBJ1-6|.|.|TRBV4-1
CASKVGGPTNSPLHF
TGCGCCAGCAAAGTCGGGGGACCGACTAATTCACCCCTCCACTTT
>TRBJ1-2|.|.|TRBV5-1
CASSLDAGSYGYTF
TGCGCCAGCAGCTTGGATGCGGGATCCTATGGCTACACCTTC
>TRBJ1-4|once|.|TRBV15
CATSRDSEKLFF
TGTGCCACCAGCAGAGATAGTGAAAAACTGTTTTTT
>TRBJ1-2|.|TRBD1|TRBV9
CASSALLRGQGKYGYTF
TGTGCCAGCAGCGCGCTGCTCCGGGGACAGGGAAAGTATGGCTACACCTTC
>TRBJ1-4|once|.|TRBV19
CAVSRVPTTNEKLFF
TGTGCCGTTAGTCGGGTCCCAACTACTAATGAAAAACTGTTTTTT
>TRBJ2-3|once|.|TRBV19
CASSTGNTQYF
TGTGCCAGTAGTACCGGGAATACGCAGTATTTT
>TRBJ2-2|.|TRBD2|TRBV7-6
CASSSPSGGAGAEELFF
TGTGCCAGCAGCTCCCCTAGCGGGGGGGCCGGGGCTGAGGAGCTGTTTTTT
>TRBJ1-5|.|TRBD1|TRBV10-3
CAISSPWDRVKGGNQPQHF
TGTGCCATCAGCTCCCCTTGGGACAGGGTAAAAGGGGGCAATCAGCCCCAGCATTTT
>TRBJ2-2|.|.|TRBV7-9
CASSFLPSGELFF
TGTGCCAGCAGCTTTTTGCCTAGCGGGGAGCTGTTTTTT
>TRBJ1-5|.|.|TRBV18
CASSQDRPGWQPQHF
TGTGCCAGCTCGCAAGACAGGCCAGGGTGGCAGCCCCAGCATTTT